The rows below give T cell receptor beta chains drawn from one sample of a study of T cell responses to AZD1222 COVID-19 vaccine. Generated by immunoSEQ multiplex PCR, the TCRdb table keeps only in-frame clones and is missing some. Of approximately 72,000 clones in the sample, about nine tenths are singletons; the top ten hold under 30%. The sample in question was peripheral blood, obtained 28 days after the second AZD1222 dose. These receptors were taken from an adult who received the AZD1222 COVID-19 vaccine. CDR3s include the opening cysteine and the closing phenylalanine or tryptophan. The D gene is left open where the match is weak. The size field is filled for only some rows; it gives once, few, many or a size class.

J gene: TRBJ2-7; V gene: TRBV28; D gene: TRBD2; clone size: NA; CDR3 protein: CASRQWTSGSYEQYF; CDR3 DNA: TGTGCCAGCAGGCAATGGACTAGCGGGAGTTACGAGCAGTACTTC
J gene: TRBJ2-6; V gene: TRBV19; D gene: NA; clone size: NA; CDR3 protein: CASSRTSSPSGANVLTF; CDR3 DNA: TGTGCCAGTAGTAGGACCTCCTCGCCCTCTGGGGCCAACGTCCTGACTTTC
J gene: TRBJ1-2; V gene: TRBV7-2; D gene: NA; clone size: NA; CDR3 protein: CASSFTPGKGYTF; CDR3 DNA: TGTGCCAGCAGCTTCACGCCTGGGAAGGGCTACACCTTC
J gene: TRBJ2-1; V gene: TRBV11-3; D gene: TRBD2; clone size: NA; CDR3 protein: CASSLIAPAAGVNNEQFF; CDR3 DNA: TGTGCCAGCAGCTTGATAGCCCCAGCAGCGGGGGTCAACAATGAGCAGTTCTTC
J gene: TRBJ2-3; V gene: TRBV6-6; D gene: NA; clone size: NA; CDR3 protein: CASSYPHTDEDTQYF; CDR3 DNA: TGTGCCAGCAGTTATCCGCATACCGACGAAGATACGCAGTATTTT
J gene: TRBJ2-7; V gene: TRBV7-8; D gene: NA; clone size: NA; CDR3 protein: CASSLGPADEQYF; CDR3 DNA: TGTGCCAGCAGCTTAGGGCCAGCTGACGAGCAGTACTTC
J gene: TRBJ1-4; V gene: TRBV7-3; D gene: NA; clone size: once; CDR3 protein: CASSMGPNEKLFF; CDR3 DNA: TGTGCCAGCAGCATGGGACCGAATGAAAAACTGTTTTTT
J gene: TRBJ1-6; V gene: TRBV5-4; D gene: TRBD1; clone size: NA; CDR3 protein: CASSSDRADSPLHF; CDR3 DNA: TGTGCCAGCAGCTCAGACAGGGCGGATTCACCCCTCCACTTT
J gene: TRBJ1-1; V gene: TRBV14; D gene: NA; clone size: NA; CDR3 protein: CASSPGTPLEFTEAFF; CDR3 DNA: TGTGCCAGCAGCCCAGGGACCCCCCTGGAGTTCACTGAAGCTTTCTTT
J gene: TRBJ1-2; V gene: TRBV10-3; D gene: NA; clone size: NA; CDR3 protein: CAISGGDGYTF; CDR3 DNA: TGTGCCATCAGCGGAGGGGATGGCTACACCTTC
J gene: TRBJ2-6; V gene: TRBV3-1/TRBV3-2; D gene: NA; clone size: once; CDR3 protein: CASEDSGANVLTF; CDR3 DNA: TGTGCCAGTGAAGATTCGGGGGCCAACGTCCTGACTTTC
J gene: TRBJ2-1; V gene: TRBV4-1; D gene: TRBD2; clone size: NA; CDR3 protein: CASRTSGRAVEQFF; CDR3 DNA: TGCGCCAGCAGGACTAGCGGGAGGGCCGTTGAGCAGTTCTTC
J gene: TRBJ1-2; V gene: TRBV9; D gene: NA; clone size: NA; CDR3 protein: CASSVGGGDYGYTF; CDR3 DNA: TGTGCCAGCAGCGTAGGTGGAGGGGACTATGGCTACACCTTC